Each of the 14 T cell receptor beta chains below was sequenced from the same sample in a study of CD8 T cells in ankylosing spondylitis. TCRdb processed the 5' RACE reads anew with MiXCR; each CDR3 protein has one entry. The sample records 180,000 or so distinct CDR3 sequences, 11% being singletons. Specimen: blood, either unsorted or a sorted T cell fraction (not recorded which). Receptors were obtained from a male donor with ankylosing spondylitis or in good health (not recorded which).

In its sample, this clonotype was seen many times. This chain links TRBV5-1 with TRBJ1-1, with TRBD1 matching over 9 bases. CDR1 and CDR2 from the germline V gene are SGHRS and YFSETQ. The CDR3 loop spans 17 amino acids. J lost 0 bases, V lost 1 base, and 7 bases had no gene match. The CDR3 here is CASSLHPGQGMNTEAFF. The CDR3 bases are TGCGCCAGCAGCTTGCACCCGGGACAGGGAATGAACACTGAAGCTTTCTTT.

The table lists this clonotype with a few counts. This rearrangement joins TRBV7-2 to TRBJ2-3, with 7 bases that match TRBD2. V dropped 2 bases and J dropped 1; count of bases not matched to a gene: 3. This CDR3 has 15 amino acids. CDR1 SGHTA and CDR2 FQGNSA come from the germline V gene. As DNA, the CDR3 is TGTGCCAGCAGCTTAAAGAGCGGGGGCACAGATACGCAGTATTTT. Translation gives CASSLKSGGTDTQYF.

In the case of this clonotype: This may be a read error: a much more frequent sequence differs by one nucleotide. The J gene is TRBJ1-5, the V gene TRBV6-2 or TRBV6-3; D possibly corresponds to TRBD1 (5 bases). Germline loops: CDR1 MNHEY, CDR2 SVGEGT. The CDR3 is made up of 13 amino acids. CDR3 bases: TGTACCAGCAGTTACTGGGGGAATCAGCCCCAGCATTTT. It codes for CTSSYWGNQPQHF.

This clonotype was recorded at least ten times. The J gene is TRBJ1-3, the V gene TRBV6-1; D may be TRBD1 (6 bases). The V end was cut by 5 bases, the J end by 5 bases, with 13 bases between. The germline V gene has CDR1 MNHNS and CDR2 SASEGT. The CDR3 has 14 residues. DNA for the CDR3: TGTGCCAGCAGTCCCTGGACAGATAGAAACACCATATATTTT. This encodes CASSPWTDRNTIYF.

The chain has TRBV6-5 and TRBJ2-7; TRBD1 might be the D (5 bases). The CDR3 extends over 15 amino acids. The germline V and J ends were trimmed by 0 bases and 6 bases, with 15 bases remaining between them. CDR1 and CDR2 from the germline V gene are MNHEY and SVGAGI. The CDR3 is CASSYSRETGREQYF. CDR3 sequence (DNA): TGTGCCAGCAGTTACTCCAGGGAAACCGGTCGCGAGCAGTACTTC.

V usage is TRBV10-3 and J usage is TRBJ1-2; 9 nucleotides align to TRBD1. The germline V gene encodes CDR1 ENHRY and CDR2 SYGVKD. The CDR3 covers 13 residues. With 10 bases clipped from V and 5 bases from J, the junction kept 8 bases outside the gene matches. The CDR3 bases are TGTGCCACCCTAGAGGACAGGGGATATGGCTACACCTTC. It codes for CATLEDRGYGYTF.

This clonotype came up many times. The V and J genes are TRBV20-1 and TRBJ1-3; 10 positions agree with TRBD1. There are 18 residues in the CDR3. J lost 2 bases, V lost 5 bases, and 15 bases had no gene match. Germline V gene data show CDR1 as DFQATT and CDR2 as SNEGSKA (reference sequence). Written as DNA, the CDR3 is TGCAGTGCTCCGGGACAGGGGCTTGTGTGGAATCCTGGAAACACCATATATTTT. This codes for CSAPGQGLVWNPGNTIYF.

The CDR3 sequence: CASSTYQETQYF. CDR3 in DNA: TGTGCCAGCAGCACCTACCAAGAGACCCAGTACTTC. V is TRBV7-6 and J is TRBJ2-5; D gene ambiguous. Per germline, CDR1 SGHVS and CDR2 FNYEAQ. V lost 5 bases and J lost 0, with 4 bases in between. CDR3 size: 12 residues.

This clonotype has at least ten counts. V is TRBV29-1 and J is TRBJ1-1; 10 bases are a match to TRBD1. The ends lost 5 bases at V and 4 bases at J; junction bases unmatched: 4. The CDR3 is 13 amino acids. Germline CDR1 SQVTM, CDR2 ANQGSEA. Here the CDR3 reads CSVRQGAFTEAFF. Here the CDR3 DNA reads TGCAGCGTTAGACAGGGGGCTTTCACTGAAGCTTTCTTT.

Many counts were recorded for this clonotype. The chain employs TRBV4-2 and TRBJ2-3, with D unresolved. Per the germline V gene, CDR1 is LGHNA and CDR2 is YNFKEQ. The germline V and J ends were trimmed by 0 bases and 0 bases, with 7 bases remaining between them. This CDR3 contains 15 residues. In DNA form, the CDR3 reads TGTGCCAGCAGCCAAGAGCCAAGGAGCACAGATACGCAGTATTTT. It is translated as CASSQEPRSTDTQYF.

This clonotype has ten or more counts. The V and J genes are TRBV5-1 and TRBJ2-3; D is uncertain. The CDR3 covers 14 residues. The germline V and J ends were trimmed by 3 bases and 3 bases, with 11 bases remaining between them. CDR1 is SGHRS, CDR2 YFSETQ, per germline. The CDR3 is CASSSEPTTDTQYF. Here the CDR3 DNA reads TGCGCCAGCAGCTCTGAACCAACAACAGATACGCAGTATTTT. Based on the CDR3 plus reference TRBV5-1 and TRBJ2-3, the full variable domain is KAGVTQTPRYLIKTRGQQVTLSCSPISGHRSVSWYQQTPGQGLQFLFEYFSETQRNKGNFPGRFSGRQFSNSRSEMNVSTLELGDSALYLCASSSEPTTDTQYFGPGTRLTVL.

This clonotype came up many times. V usage is TRBV12-5 and J usage is TRBJ2-1; no reliable D call. The ends were cut back, 5 bases at V and 0 bases at J, with 8 bases in the middle. CDR3 length: 14 residues. Per germline, CDR1 LGHNT and CDR2 FRNRAP. Here the CDR3 DNA reads TGTGCTAGTGGTCAACAGAGCTCCTACAATGAGCAGTTCTTC. Protein product: CASGQQSSYNEQFF.

The table lists this clonotype with a count of one. The chain has TRBV5-4 and TRBJ2-2; maybe TRBD2 (5 bases). This CDR3 spans 16 amino acids. Per the germline V gene, CDR1 is SGHNT and CDR2 is YYREEE (reference sequence). Trimming pared 1 base from V and 5 bases from J, leaving 15 bases between. CDR3 sequence: CASSLKSTGITGELFF. The DNA for the CDR3 is TGTGCCAGCAGCTTGAAATCCACGGGGATAACCGGGGAGCTGTTTTTT.

This sequence joins TRBV6-2 or TRBV6-3 and TRBJ2-7; TRBD1 agrees at 10 bases. The CDR3 is 14 residues long. J lost 6 bases, V lost 4 bases, and 6 bases had no gene match. Germline CDR1 MNHEY, CDR2 SVGEGT. The CDR3 sequence: CASSSGQGYSEQYF. In DNA form, the CDR3 reads TGTGCCAGCAGTTCGGGACAGGGGTATAGCGAGCAGTACTTC.